What follows describes a single TCR beta chain. The data are from a study of technical replicates of blood from several donors. Assay: immunoSEQ multiplex PCR; the TCRdb copy retains only in-frame clones and omits some. This table holds approximately 12,000 clones, roughly 92% found once. The CDR3 runs to 14 residues. CDR1 is SGHTA, CDR2 FQGTGA, per germline. Germline trimming cut 5 bases from V and 0 bases from J; bases unmatched to any gene: 3. V usage is TRBV7-3 and J usage is TRBJ1-1; 7 positions agree with TRBD1. The sample was PBMCs. The clonotype comes from a human donor in good health. The CDR3 bases are TGTGCCAGCAGCCTGGGACAGATGAACACTGAAGCTTTCTTT. Translated: CASSLGQMNTEAFF. The variable domain in full, completed from reference TRBV7-3 and TRBJ1-1, reads GAGVSQTPSNKVTEKGKYVELRCDPISGHTALYWYRQSLGQGPEFLIYFQGTGAADDSGLPNDRFFAVRPEGSVSTLKIQRTERGDSAVYLCASSLGQMNTEAFFGQGTRLTVV.